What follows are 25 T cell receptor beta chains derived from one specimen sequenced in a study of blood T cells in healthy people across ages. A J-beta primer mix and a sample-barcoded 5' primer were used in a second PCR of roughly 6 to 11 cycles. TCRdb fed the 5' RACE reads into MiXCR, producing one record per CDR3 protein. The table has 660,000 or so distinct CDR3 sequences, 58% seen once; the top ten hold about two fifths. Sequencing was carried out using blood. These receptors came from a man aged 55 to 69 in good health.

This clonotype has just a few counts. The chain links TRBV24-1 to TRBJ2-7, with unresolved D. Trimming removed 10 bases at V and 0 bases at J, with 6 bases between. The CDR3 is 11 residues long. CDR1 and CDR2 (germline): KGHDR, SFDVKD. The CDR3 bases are TGTGCCACTCCGCGCTCCTACGAGCAGTACTTC. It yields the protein CATPRSYEQYF.

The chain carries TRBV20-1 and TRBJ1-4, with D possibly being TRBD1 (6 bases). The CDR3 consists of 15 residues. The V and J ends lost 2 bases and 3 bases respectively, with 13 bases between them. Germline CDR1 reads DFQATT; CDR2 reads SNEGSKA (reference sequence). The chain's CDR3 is CSARPNRVANEKLFF. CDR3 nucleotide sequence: TGCAGTGCTAGACCAAACAGGGTGGCTAATGAAAAACTGTTTTTT.

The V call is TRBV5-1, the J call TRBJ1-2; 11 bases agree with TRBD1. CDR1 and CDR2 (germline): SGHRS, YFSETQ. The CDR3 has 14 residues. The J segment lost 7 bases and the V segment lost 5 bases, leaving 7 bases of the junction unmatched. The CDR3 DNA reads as TGCGCCAGCAGTGCGGGACAGGGGGACTTTGGCTACACCTTC. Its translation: CASSAGQGDFGYTF.

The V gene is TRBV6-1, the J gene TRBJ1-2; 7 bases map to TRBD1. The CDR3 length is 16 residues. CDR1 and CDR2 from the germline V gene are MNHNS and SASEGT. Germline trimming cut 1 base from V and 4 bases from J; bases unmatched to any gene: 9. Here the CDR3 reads CASSEVGTAVGYGYTF. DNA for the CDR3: TGTGCCAGCAGTGAAGTGGGGACAGCGGTGGGCTATGGCTACACCTTC.

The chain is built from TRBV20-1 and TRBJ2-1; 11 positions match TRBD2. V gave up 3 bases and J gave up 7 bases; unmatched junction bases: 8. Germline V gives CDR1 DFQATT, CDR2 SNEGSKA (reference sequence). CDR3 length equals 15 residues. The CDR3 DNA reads TGCAGTGCTAGTATTAGCGGGGGGGCCGGTAATGAGCAGTTCTTC. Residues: CSASISGGAGNEQFF.

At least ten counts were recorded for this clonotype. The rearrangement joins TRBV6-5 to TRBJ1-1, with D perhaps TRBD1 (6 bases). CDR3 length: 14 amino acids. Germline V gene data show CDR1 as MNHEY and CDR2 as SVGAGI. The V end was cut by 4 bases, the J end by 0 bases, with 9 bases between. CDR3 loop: CASSLQGLNTEAFF. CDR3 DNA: TGTGCCAGCAGTTTACAGGGATTGAACACTGAAGCTTTCTTT.

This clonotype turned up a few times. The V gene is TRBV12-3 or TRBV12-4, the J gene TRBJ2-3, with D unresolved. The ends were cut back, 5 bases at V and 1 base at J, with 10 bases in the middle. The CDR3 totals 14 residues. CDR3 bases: TGTGCCAGCAGTCTTAGGGAAGGCACAGATACGCAGTATTTT. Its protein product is CASSLREGTDTQYF.

The CDR3 DNA sequence: TGTGCCATCAGTGAATGGAGCGACGAGCAGTACTTC. Amino acids: CAISEWSDEQYF. This sequence joins TRBV10-3 and TRBJ2-5, with no clear D. The closer fit of TRBJ2-7 to the DNA end suggests the J call may be wrong. This CDR3 contains 12 residues. CDR1 is ENHRY, CDR2 SYGVKD, per germline.

The CDR3 nucleotides read TGCAGTGCTAGGGGGGAGAAGAACACTGAAGCTTTCTTT. Protein product: CSARGEKNTEAFF. The chain couples TRBV20-1 to TRBJ1-1, with D perhaps TRBD1 (5 bases). Germline V gene lookup returns CDR1 DFQATT and CDR2 SNEGSKA (reference sequence). This CDR3 contains 13 residues. V lost 3 bases and J lost 1, with 9 bases in between.

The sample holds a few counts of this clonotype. CDR3 DNA: TGTGCCAGCAGTTATACCGGGCGCACAGATACGCAGTATTTT. Encoded protein: CASSYTGRTDTQYF. The chain combines TRBV7-2 with TRBJ2-3, with D unclear. The CDR3 length is 14 residues. Germline values: CDR1 SGHTA, CDR2 FQGNSA. Trimming left V 6 bases short and J 1 base short, with 11 bases between.

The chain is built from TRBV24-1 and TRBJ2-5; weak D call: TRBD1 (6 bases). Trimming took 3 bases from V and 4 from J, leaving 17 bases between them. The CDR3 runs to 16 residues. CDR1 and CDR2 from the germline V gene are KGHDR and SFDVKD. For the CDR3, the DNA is TGTGCCACCAGTGATCTGGCACAGGGTGGCGGAGAGACCCAGTACTTC. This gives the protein CATSDLAQGGGETQYF.

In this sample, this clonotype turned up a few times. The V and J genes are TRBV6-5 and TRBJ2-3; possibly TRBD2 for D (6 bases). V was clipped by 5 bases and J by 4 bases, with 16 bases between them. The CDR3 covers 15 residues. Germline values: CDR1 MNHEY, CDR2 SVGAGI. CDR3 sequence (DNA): TGTGCCAGCAGTAGGACCGGGACTCCCCCAGATACGCAGTATTTT. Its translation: CASSRTGTPPDTQYF.

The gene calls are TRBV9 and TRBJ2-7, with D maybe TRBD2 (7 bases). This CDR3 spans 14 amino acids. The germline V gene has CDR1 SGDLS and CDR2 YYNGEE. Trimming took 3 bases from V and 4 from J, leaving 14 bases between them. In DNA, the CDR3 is TGTGCCAGCAGCGCCCGGGGGGCCGGGTACGAGCAGTACTTC. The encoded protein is CASSARGAGYEQYF.

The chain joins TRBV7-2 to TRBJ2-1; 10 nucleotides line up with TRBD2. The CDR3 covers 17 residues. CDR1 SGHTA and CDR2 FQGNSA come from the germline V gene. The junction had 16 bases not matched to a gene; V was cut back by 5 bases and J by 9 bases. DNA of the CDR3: TGTGCCAGCAGCCTCCACCCGGTAGCGGGGGGTTTTGGTGAGCAGTTCTTC. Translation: CASSLHPVAGGFGEQFF.

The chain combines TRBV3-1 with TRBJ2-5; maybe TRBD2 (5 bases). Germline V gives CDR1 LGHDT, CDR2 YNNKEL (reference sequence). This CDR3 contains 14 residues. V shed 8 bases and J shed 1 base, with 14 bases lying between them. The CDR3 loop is CASRGGLLQETQYF. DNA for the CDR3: TGTGCCAGCCGTGGAGGACTCCTCCAAGAGACCCAGTACTTC.

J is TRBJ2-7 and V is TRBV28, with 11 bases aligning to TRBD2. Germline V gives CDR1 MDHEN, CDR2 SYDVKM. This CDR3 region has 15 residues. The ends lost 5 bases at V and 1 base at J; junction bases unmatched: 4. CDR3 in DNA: TGTGCCAGCAGTCTTAGCGGGGGGGATTCCTACGAGCAGTACTTC. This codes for CASSLSGGDSYEQYF.

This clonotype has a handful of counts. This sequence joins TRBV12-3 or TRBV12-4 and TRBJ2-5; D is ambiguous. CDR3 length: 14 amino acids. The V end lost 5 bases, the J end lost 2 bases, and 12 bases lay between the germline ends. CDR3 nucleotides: TGTGCCAGCAGTGTCAGTTCCAGACAAGAGACCCAGTACTTC. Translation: CASSVSSRQETQYF.

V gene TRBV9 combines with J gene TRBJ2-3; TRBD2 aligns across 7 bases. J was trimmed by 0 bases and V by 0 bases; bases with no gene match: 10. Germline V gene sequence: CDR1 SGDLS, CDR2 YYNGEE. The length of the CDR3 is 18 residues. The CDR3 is CASSVGARLLASTDTQYF. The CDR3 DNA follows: TGTGCCAGCAGCGTAGGAGCCAGATTACTAGCGAGCACAGATACGCAGTATTTT. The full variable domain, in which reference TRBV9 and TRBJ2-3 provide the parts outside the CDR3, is DSGVTQTPKHLITATGQRVTLRCSPRSGDLSVYWYQQSLDQGLQFLIQYYNGEERAKGNILERFSAQQFPDLHSELNLSSLELGDSALYFCASSVGARLLASTDTQYFGPGTRLTVL.

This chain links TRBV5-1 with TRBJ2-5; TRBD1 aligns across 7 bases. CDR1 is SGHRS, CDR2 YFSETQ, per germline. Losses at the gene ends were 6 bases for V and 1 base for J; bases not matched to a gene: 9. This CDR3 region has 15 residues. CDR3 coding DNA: TGCGCCAGCACTTACCAGGACAGGCTCCAAGAGACCCAGTACTTC. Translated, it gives CASTYQDRLQETQYF. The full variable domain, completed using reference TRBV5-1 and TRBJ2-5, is KAGVTQTPRYLIKTRGQQVTLSCSPISGHRSVSWYQQTPGQGLQFLFEYFSETQRNKGNFPGRFSGRQFSNSRSEMNVSTLELGDSALYLCASTYQDRLQETQYFGPGTRLLVL.

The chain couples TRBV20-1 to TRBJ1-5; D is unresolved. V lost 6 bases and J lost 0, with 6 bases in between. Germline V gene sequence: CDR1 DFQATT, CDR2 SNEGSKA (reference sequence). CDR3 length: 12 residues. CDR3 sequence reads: CSAGLSNQPQHF. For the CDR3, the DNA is TGCAGTGCCGGTCTTAGCAATCAGCCCCAGCATTTT.

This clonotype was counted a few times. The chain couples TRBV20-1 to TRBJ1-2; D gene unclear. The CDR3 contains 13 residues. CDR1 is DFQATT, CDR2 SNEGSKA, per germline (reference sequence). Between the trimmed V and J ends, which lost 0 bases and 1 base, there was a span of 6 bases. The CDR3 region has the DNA TGCAGTGCTAGAGAGGACGGTAACTATGGCTACACCTTC. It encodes CSAREDGNYGYTF.

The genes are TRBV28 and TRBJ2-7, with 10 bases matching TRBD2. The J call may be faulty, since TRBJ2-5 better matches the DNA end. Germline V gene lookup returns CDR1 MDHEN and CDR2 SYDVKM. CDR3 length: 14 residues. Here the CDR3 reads CASDERGGVETQYF. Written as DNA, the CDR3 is TGTGCCAGCGACGAGCGGGGGGGCGTGGAGACCCAGTACTTC.

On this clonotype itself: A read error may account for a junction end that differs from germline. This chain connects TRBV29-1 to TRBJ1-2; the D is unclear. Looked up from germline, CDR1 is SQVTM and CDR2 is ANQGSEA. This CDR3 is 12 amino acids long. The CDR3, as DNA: TGCAGCGTTGACAGCTTTAACTATGACTACACCTTC. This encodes CSVDSFNYDYTF. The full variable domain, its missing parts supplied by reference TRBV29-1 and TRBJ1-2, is SAVISQKPSRDICQRGTSLTIQCQVDSQVTMMFWYRQQPGQSLTLIATANQGSEATYESGFVIDKFPISRPNLTFSTLTVSNMSPEDSSIYLCSVDSFNYDYTFGSGTRLTVV.

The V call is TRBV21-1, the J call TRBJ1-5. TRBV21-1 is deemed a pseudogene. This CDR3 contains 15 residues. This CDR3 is CASSKEGPQGQPQHF. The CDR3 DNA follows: TGTGCCAGCAGCAAAGAGGGGCCCCAGGGACAGCCCCAGCATTTT.

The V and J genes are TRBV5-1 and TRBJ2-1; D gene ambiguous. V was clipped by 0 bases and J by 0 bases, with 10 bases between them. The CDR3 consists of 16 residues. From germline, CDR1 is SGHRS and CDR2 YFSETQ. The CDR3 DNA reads TGCGCCAGCAGCTTGGCAATACAGTTCTCCTACAATGAGCAGTTCTTC. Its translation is CASSLAIQFSYNEQFF.